Listed below are T cell receptor beta chains from one sample, sequenced in a study of shared clonotypes between healthy human individuals. Sequencing used immunoSEQ multiplex PCR; TCRdb keeps in-frame clones, though not all of them. The table has around 330,000 clones, over 65% seen once. Specimen: memory CD4+ T cells sorted from blood. These receptors all come from a man aged 25 to 45 in good health. Each CDR3 is given with its conserved first and last residue. A D gene is named only where the DNA matches it firmly.

J | V | D | CDR3
TRBJ1-1 | TRBV5-4 | TRBD1 | CASSATGGNTEAFF
TRBJ2-7 | TRBV14 | NA | CASSQGRWEQYF
TRBJ2-3 | TRBV30 | TRBD2 | CAWSEGLAGGSTQYF
TRBJ2-3 | TRBV5-1 | NA | CASSLRGTYTDTQYF
TRBJ2-5 | TRBV4-1 | TRBD2 | CASSQRLAGGPLMETQYF
TRBJ2-7 | TRBV10-1 | TRBD1 | CASSPSGGRPYEQYF
TRBJ2-5 | TRBV9 | TRBD2 | CASSPGLALLQETQYF
TRBJ2-7 | TRBV5-4 | TRBD2 | CASSLAGGLKLYEQYF
TRBJ2-7 | TRBV9 | TRBD2 | CASTPGGRSYEQYF
TRBJ2-7 | TRBV27 | TRBD1 | CASSRTGTFYEQYF
TRBJ2-1 | TRBV5-1 | NA | CASSYSSYNEQFF
TRBJ2-7 | TRBV9 | TRBD2 | CASSVDGTSGSYEQYF